Listed here is a single T cell receptor (gamma chain). This clone has more than one count but fewer than ten. Its antigen is still unknown. The record has no base qualities; no much larger clone is one base away. Other DNA sequences in the sample encode the same CDR3. The data originate from a study of human gamma delta and Vdelta1 T cells (dated by TCRdb to 2017 to 2018). Background on the whole study: In this study, the researchers looked at Delta One T cells, which are Vd1+ gamma-delta T cells, to see how well they work as cytotoxic effectors against acute myeloid leukemia. The paper as a whole reports these results and caveats: Polyclonality and broad cytotoxic targeting of acute myeloid leukemia were reported for Delta One T cells.

Libraries came from PCR. Data came from an Illumina MiSeq. TCRdb called clones from the public reads with CATT, and repeated DNA sequences were later combined into one row. The sample includes over 7,500 gamma-chain clones, with 45% to 55% observed a single time. The ten biggest clones cover about 2.4% of the sample. The germline V gene (reference sequence) sets CDR1 to VTNTFY and CDR2 to YDVSTARD. The CDR3 holds 13 amino acids from the cysteine to the phenylalanine. Just CDR3 DNA is preserved here, 39 bases in frame from base 1. Trimming leaves V shorter by 0 bases and J shorter by 6 bases, with the junction holding 5 bases beyond the gene matches.

The source of this sequence is a human donor in good health. The sequenced material came from Vdelta1 gamma-delta T cells from blood grown in culture (DOT cells). The cell subset or site label for this specimen denotes: Delta One T cells, in vitro expanded/differentiated Vd1+ gamma-delta T cells. The chain was built from TRGV3 and TRGJ1 or TRGJ2. The sequenced DNA: TGTGCCACCTGGGACAGGCCGGGTTATAAGAAACTCTTT. This encodes CATWDRPGYKKLF.